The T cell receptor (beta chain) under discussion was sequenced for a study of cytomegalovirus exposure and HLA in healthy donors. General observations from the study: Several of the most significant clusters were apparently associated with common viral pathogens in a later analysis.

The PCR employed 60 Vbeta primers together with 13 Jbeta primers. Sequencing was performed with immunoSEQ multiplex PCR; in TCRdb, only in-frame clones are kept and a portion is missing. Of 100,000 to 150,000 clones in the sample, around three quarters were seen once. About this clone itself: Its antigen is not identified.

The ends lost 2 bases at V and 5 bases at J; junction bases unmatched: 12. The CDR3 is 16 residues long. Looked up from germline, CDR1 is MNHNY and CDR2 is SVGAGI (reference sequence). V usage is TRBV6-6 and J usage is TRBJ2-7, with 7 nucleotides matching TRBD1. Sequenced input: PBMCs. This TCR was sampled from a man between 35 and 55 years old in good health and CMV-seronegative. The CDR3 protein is CASSYPEGHRGHEQYF. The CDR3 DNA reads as TGTGCCAGCAGTTACCCCGAGGGGCACAGGGGTCACGAGCAGTACTTC.